This T cell receptor beta chain was profiled in a study of Tregs in tolerant kidney transplant recipients (dated by TCRdb to between 2017 and 2020). As for the study more broadly: The transplants used related donors with nonmyeloablative bone marrow transplantation, and mixed chimerism in the human trials was transient. Before combined kidney and bone marrow transplantation, this study identified donor-specific regulatory T cells using TCRbeta sequencing and then followed those same cells after transplant.

Taken with the paper, the label for time point translates to: blood sample drawn before combined kidney and bone marrow transplant. Unstimulated Tregs (CD4+CD25+CD127-), CD4+ non-Tregs (CD4+CD25-), CD4 and CD8 cells were FACS-sorted from thawed PBMCs. Before Treg sorting, thawed PBMCs were rested overnight at 37°C with 200 IU/ml IL-2. Patients were several combined kidney and bone marrow transplant recipients from the ITN036ST trial, and only these trial subjects had samples available. Healthy control blood was separated into PBMCs by Ficoll density gradient and cryopreserved, and patient PBMCs were collected both before and after transplant. Turning to this clone: What this receptor recognizes is not known. No quality values exist for individual bases; no much larger clone is one base distant.

Genomic DNA was extracted from sorted cells with the QIAGEN DNeasy Blood and Tissue Kit for TCRbeta CDR3 sequencing. High-throughput TCRbeta CDR3 sequencing, including PCR amplification with bias correction and internal controls, was performed commercially through immunoSEQ. Turning to the authors' computational methods: Unique productive TCRbeta sequences were defined by CDR3 nucleotide sequence where primers matched, and otherwise by CDR3 amino acid sequence together with Vbeta and Jbeta genes. Sorting error was corrected by removing sequences shared between sorted populations at a frequency ratio of 2:1 or less, and the remaining shared sequences were assigned to the higher population. A sequence counted as donor-reactive if, in CFSE-low cells, the sequence had a frequency of at least 0.01% and was expanded at least 5-fold compared with unstimulated cells. Jensen-Shannon divergence calculated on the top 100 TCRbeta sequences ranked by frequency was used to measure repertoire divergence. For any sample with multiple sequencing runs, sorting error was corrected in each run separately before the runs were pooled. The table comes from immuneACCESS by way of TCRdb, which keeps in-frame sequences with V and J called. Part of the clones is missing from these tables; in studies checked, under half for an unresolved V gene and the rest for unknown reasons. Clone size and the V and J calls come from that table; the DNA yielded D and trimming. In this sample the table shows around 63,000 clones, roughly 85% of which occur a single time. The ten biggest clones cover 2% to 2.5% of the sample.

The study at large found these results: Because only a small number of patients were included, the study had limitations, and the results will need to be validated in larger populations as well as under other immunosuppression protocols. For some patients, the PCR primers changed as time went on, which meant samples from those patients could not be compared with one another at the nucleotide level. Donor-specific Treg expansion was found to exceed global Treg expansion in tolerant patients, suggesting antigen-driven rather than nonspecific expansion. Biological reproducibility was not examined directly, but technical replication error appeared to be minimal. The most biologically relevant and donor-specific TCRbeta repertoire appeared to be identified by expanding Tregs with activated donor B cells.

Taken from cysteine to phenylalanine, the CDR3 has 8 residues. This entry keeps only the CDR3 DNA: 24 bases, framed from base 1. The receptor chain draws on TRBV3-2 and TRBJ1-5. TRBV3-2 corresponds to a pseudogene. Specimen: Tregs from blood, collected before the transplant. The TCR sequence derives from a human donor who received a combined kidney and bone marrow transplant. The base sequence is TGTGCCCGGCAGCCCCAGCATTTT. This encodes CARQPQHF.